This is a list of T cell receptor beta chains from one sample in a study of T cell responses to AZD1222 COVID-19 vaccine. Repertoires were generated with immunoSEQ multiplex PCR, while TCRdb's copy carries only in-frame clones and drops some. The sample carries around 140,000 clones, roughly nine tenths recorded once. Sequences were derived from peripheral blood, sampled 28 days after the second AZD1222 dose. The source is an adult who received the AZD1222 COVID-19 vaccine. Each CDR3 is given with its conserved first and last residue. A D gene is named only where the DNA matches it firmly. The size entry is marked missing in some rows and otherwise reads once, few, many or a size class.

v_gene	j_gene	abundance	len	d_gene	CDR3aa	CDR3nt
TRBV5-1	TRBJ1-1	-	14	-	CASSLDGLNTEAFF	TGCGCCAGCAGCTTGGACGGGTTGAACACTGAAGCTTTCTTT
TRBV5-8	TRBJ1-4	-	14	-	CASSLGQKDEKLFF	TGTGCCAGCAGCTTGGGACAGAAAGATGAAAAACTGTTTTTT
TRBV12-5	TRBJ2-7	-	13	-	CASGLGTPYEQYF	TGTGCTAGTGGTTTAGGAACCCCCTACGAGCAGTACTTC
TRBV6-5	TRBJ2-7	once	13	TRBD1	CASSSSTGAEQYF	TGTGCCAGCAGTTCCTCGACAGGGGCTGAGCAGTACTTC
TRBV5-1	TRBJ1-2	-	14	-	CASSLSADNYGYTF	TGCGCCAGCAGCCTGTCGGCAGACAACTATGGCTACACCTTC
TRBV3-1/TRBV3-2	TRBJ2-1	-	16	-	CASSQDGLANRDEQFF	TGTGCCAGCAGCCAAGATGGGCTAGCCAATAGGGATGAGCAGTTCTTC
TRBV5-1	TRBJ1-1	-	15	-	CASSLGGREGTEAFF	TGCGCCAGCAGCTTGGGGGGCAGGGAAGGGACTGAAGCTTTCTTT
TRBV23-1	TRBJ1-4	-	16	TRBD1	CAQHPGPTGGGEKLFF	TGCGCCCAGCACCCAGGACCTACAGGGGGGGGAGAAAAACTGTTTTTT
TRBV6-4	TRBJ1-4	-	17	-	CASTPLRQHATNEKLFF	TGTGCCAGCACCCCTCTTCGACAGCATGCAACTAATGAAAAACTGTTTTTT
TRBV5-1	TRBJ2-3	-	14	TRBD1	CASSVGTVTDTQYF	TGCGCCAGCAGCGTCGGGACAGTCACAGATACGCAGTATTTT
TRBV5-6	TRBJ1-1	-	15	-	CASSLVEGEGTEAFF	TGTGCCAGCAGCTTAGTGGAGGGGGAGGGGACTGAAGCTTTCTTT
TRBV9	TRBJ2-7	-	16	TRBD2	CASSVGGLAGPYEQYF	TGTGCCAGCAGCGTAGGAGGTCTAGCGGGGCCCTACGAGCAGTACTTC
TRBV4-3	TRBJ2-3	-	14	-	CASSQAGTRNTQYF	TGCGCCAGCAGCCAAGCGGGGACCCGCAATACGCAGTATTTT
TRBV9	TRBJ2-3	-	16	-	CASSSPLKAPPDTQYF	TGTGCCAGCAGCTCCCCGTTAAAGGCTCCACCGGATACGCAGTATTTT
TRBV5-4	TRBJ1-1	-	13	-	CASSERGITEAFF	TGTGCCAGCAGCGAACGGGGGATTACTGAAGCTTTCTTT
TRBV2	TRBJ1-1	-	12	-	CASTLNRAEAFF	TGTGCCAGCACCCTAAATCGGGCTGAAGCTTTCTTT
TRBV7-8	TRBJ1-1	-	13	-	CASSLGSQIEAFF	TGTGCCAGCAGCTTAGGATCCCAGATCGAAGCTTTCTTT
TRBV6-5	TRBJ1-1	-	12	-	CASTTRSTEAFF	TGTGCCAGCACTACGCGGAGCACTGAAGCTTTCTTT
TRBV11-3	TRBJ2-1	-	17	-	CASSLSWLASSRDEQFF	TGTGCCAGCAGCTTAAGTTGGCTAGCAAGCTCGAGAGATGAGCAGTTCTTC
TRBV19	TRBJ1-1	-	16	TRBD1	CASSIWTGKPNTEAFF	TGTGCCAGTAGTATCTGGACAGGTAAACCGAACACTGAAGCTTTCTTT
TRBV30	TRBJ2-7	-	13	-	CAWSRGLVYEQYF	TGTGCCTGGAGTCGGGGGCTTGTGTACGAGCAGTACTTC
TRBV19	TRBJ1-2	-	15	TRBD1	CASSLPGTGNYGYTF	TGTGCCAGTAGCCTCCCCGGGACAGGGAACTATGGCTACACCTTC
TRBV11-2	TRBJ1-2	-	16	-	CASSSPKLFPFYGYTF	TGTGCCAGCAGCTCCCCCAAGTTGTTCCCCTTCTATGGCTACACCTTC
TRBV7-2	TRBJ1-5	-	15	TRBD1	CASRQRTGDGQPQHF	TGTGCCAGCAGACAGAGAACAGGGGATGGGCAGCCCCAGCATTTT
TRBV28	TRBJ2-7	-	15	-	CASSSAGTGSYEQYF	TGTGCCAGCAGTTCCGCCGGGACTGGCTCCTACGAGCAGTACTTC
TRBV5-1	TRBJ1-1	-	15	-	CASSLSAGLNTEAFF	TGCGCCAGCAGCTTGTCGGCAGGGTTGAACACTGAAGCTTTCTTT
TRBV10-3	TRBJ2-1	-	13	-	CAISERGDNEQFF	TGTGCCATCAGTGAAAGGGGGGACAATGAGCAGTTCTTC
TRBV19	TRBJ1-1	-	16	-	CASSIYLTAQNTEAFF	TGTGCCAGTAGTATTTACCTAACAGCGCAGAACACTGAAGCTTTCTTT
TRBV6-5	TRBJ1-2	-	13	-	CASGRLRVYGYTF	TGTGCCAGCGGGCGGCTAAGGGTCTATGGCTACACCTTC
TRBV27	TRBJ2-5	-	16	-	CASSRTGTGWIETQYF	TGTGCCAGCAGTCGCACCGGGACTGGATGGATAGAGACCCAGTACTTC
TRBV18	TRBJ1-1	-	17	-	CASSPRERFSSNTEAFF	TGTGCCAGCTCACCACGTGAAAGGTTCAGCTCGAACACTGAAGCTTTCTTT
TRBV5-1	TRBJ1-1	-	13	-	CASSLALGQEAFF	TGCGCCAGCAGCTTGGCCCTAGGACAGGAAGCTTTCTTT
TRBV5-1	TRBJ1-1	-	16	TRBD1	CASSGGTGPGNTEAFF	TGCGCCAGCAGCGGTGGGACAGGACCTGGGAACACTGAAGCTTTCTTT
TRBV5-6	TRBJ2-7	-	14	-	CASSFPPRGYEQYF	TGTGCCAGCAGCTTCCCCCCGAGGGGCTACGAGCAGTACTTC
TRBV4-3	TRBJ2-1	-	19	-	CASSQDLSSSYSSYNEQFF	TGCGCCAGCAGCCAAGATCTGTCTAGCTCTTACAGCTCCTACAATGAGCAGTTCTTC
TRBV7-6	TRBJ1-1	-	15	-	CASSSLSTGWTEAFF	TGTGCCAGCAGCTCCCTTTCGACAGGTTGGACTGAAGCTTTCTTT
TRBV19	TRBJ2-7	-	15	-	CASSPGTRGRGEQYF	TGTGCCAGTAGTCCCGGGACTCGAGGGAGAGGCGAGCAGTACTTC
TRBV4-2	TRBJ1-2	-	15	TRBD1	CASSPGQGLSYGYTF	TGTGCCAGCAGCCCAGGACAGGGGCTAAGCTATGGCTACACCTTC
TRBV5-4	TRBJ1-4	-	14	TRBD1	CASRRGGEGEKLFF	TGTGCCAGTCGACGAGGGGGCGAGGGTGAAAAACTGTTTTTT
TRBV7-9	TRBJ1-1	-	14	-	CASSLEPLNTEAFF	TGTGCCAGCAGCTTAGAGCCGCTGAACACTGAAGCTTTCTTT
TRBV10-3	TRBJ1-1	-	13	-	CAISESGNTEAFF	TGTGCCATCAGTGAGTCGGGTAACACTGAAGCTTTCTTT
TRBV15	TRBJ1-5	-	14	TRBD1	CATSPRQGDQPQHF	TGTGCCACCAGCCCGCGACAGGGAGATCAGCCCCAGCATTTT
TRBV5-1	TRBJ2-7	once	15	TRBD2	CASSATSGRWGEQYF	TGCGCCAGCAGCGCGACTAGCGGGAGGTGGGGCGAGCAGTACTTC
TRBV6-2/TRBV6-3	TRBJ1-5	-	16	-	CASSADSKWGNQPQHF	TGTGCCAGCAGTGCCGACAGTAAATGGGGCAATCAGCCCCAGCATTTT
TRBV4-3	TRBJ1-2	-	15	TRBD1	CASSQGTGGNYGYTF	TGCGCCAGCAGCCAAGGGACAGGGGGAAACTATGGCTACACCTTC
TRBV11-3	TRBJ2-5	-	18	-	CASSLGGWGELDQETQYF	TGTGCCAGCAGCTTAGGAGGATGGGGGGAGTTGGACCAAGAGACCCAGTACTTC
TRBV28	TRBJ2-1	-	13	-	CASSSQGHNEQFF	TGTGCCAGCAGTTCACAGGGCCACAATGAGCAGTTCTTC
TRBV2	TRBJ2-7	once	15	TRBD2	CASSPGLAARDEQYF	TGTGCCAGCAGTCCGGGACTAGCAGCACGGGACGAGCAGTACTTC